This T cell receptor beta chain was sequenced for a study of follicular helper T cells after annual influenza vaccination. Time point specified: 2015-2016 season, pre-vaccination. The V and J ends lost 4 bases and 0 bases, in that order; junction bases with no gene match: 5. In germline, CDR1 is GTSNPN, CDR2 SVGIG (reference sequence). This CDR3 has 15 residues. Produced via immunoSEQ multiplex PCR; TCRdb's table is partial and in-frame only. The table includes 9,000 or so clones, roughly 80% detected once. This sequence originates from an adult who received the influenza vaccine. The rearrangement joins TRBV30 to TRBJ2-2; TRBD1 agrees at 7 bases. Specimen: CXCR5+ CD38- circulating T follicular helper cells from blood, collected on the day of influenza vaccination. Documented subset: circulating Tfh, non-naive CD4+CXCR5+PD-1+ (ICOS+CD38+ or ICOS-CD38-). The DNA of the CDR3 is TGTGCCTGGACTAGGGACAGTACGAACACCGGGGAGCTGTTTTTT. As protein: CAWTRDSTNTGELFF.